The 20 T cell receptor beta chains below were found in one sample sequenced in a study of cytotoxic CD8 clonotypes in ibrutinib-treated CLL. The protocol was immunoSEQ multiplex PCR, while the TCRdb copy is restricted to in-frame clones and leaves out a portion. The sample has about 150,000 clones, about 80% seen once. Material: PBMCs, obtained after 24 months of ibrutinib treatment. These receptors were obtained from a human donor with chronic lymphocytic leukemia.

The chain carries TRBV5-4 and TRBJ1-3; no firm D call. CDR3 length: 16 amino acids. V lost 7 bases, J lost 0 bases, and 17 bases lay in between. Germline lookup yields CDR1 SGHNT and CDR2 YYREEE (reference sequence). The CDR3 sequence: CASSFGPPNSGNTIYF. DNA of the CDR3: TGTGCCAGCTCATTCGGGCCCCCAAACTCTGGAAACACCATATATTTT.

The chain recombines TRBV5-1 with TRBJ1-3; D unresolved. Germline CDR1 reads SGHRS; CDR2 reads YFSETQ. The CDR3 extends over 15 amino acids. The V end was cut by 0 bases, the J end by 3 bases, with 10 bases between. CDR3 DNA: TGCGCCAGCAGCTTGGGGCCAGCCCTTGGAAACACCATATATTTT. This gives the protein CASSLGPALGNTIYF.

This clone has a single count. J is TRBJ1-1 and V is TRBV6-5, with D possibly matching TRBD1 (6 bases). The V end was cut by 7 bases, the J end by 7 bases, with 13 bases between. CDR1 MNHEY and CDR2 SVGAGI come from the germline V gene. The CDR3 is 12 residues long. CDR3 protein: CASKGGGNEAFF. CDR3 sequence (DNA): TGTGCCAGCAAGGGGGGGGGAAATGAAGCTTTCTTT.

This chain connects TRBV11-3 to TRBJ2-2; possibly TRBD1 for D (6 bases). The CDR3 is made up of 14 amino acids. Germline CDR1 reads SGHNT; CDR2 reads YENEEA. V lost 1 base and J 6 bases, leaving 9 bases between the germline ends. CDR3 nucleotide sequence: TGTGCCAGCAGCTTAGTTGCAGGGGCCGGGGAGCTGTTTTTT. Translated: CASSLVAGAGELFF.

This rearrangement joins TRBV28 to TRBJ2-2, with a possible D match to TRBD2 (6 bases). The CDR3 sequence is 15 residues long. V was clipped by 5 bases and J by 3 bases, with 13 bases between them. Germline V CDR1 and CDR2: MDHEN, SYDVKM. The CDR3: CASSRRALDTGELFF. The CDR3, as DNA: TGTGCCAGCAGTAGGAGGGCCCTGGACACCGGGGAGCTGTTTTTT.

The V call is TRBV10-2, the J call TRBJ2-7, with D uncertain. In germline, CDR1 is WSHSY, CDR2 SAAADI. The CDR3 sequence is 13 residues long. Trimming left V 1 base short and J 7 bases short, with 11 bases between. The CDR3 region has the DNA TGCGCCAGCAGTGAGTTCACCCGTGGGGAGCAGTACTTC. Its translation is CASSEFTRGEQYF.

This clone has only a few counts. This sequence joins TRBV19 and TRBJ1-5, with D unresolved. V was pared by 7 bases and J by 1 base, with 26 bases between. CDR1 and CDR2 (germline): LNHDA, SQIVND (reference sequence). This CDR3 has 19 amino acids. DNA for the CDR3: TGTGCCAGTACCTCCACCACCGGGAAACCCGCTAAAAGCAATCAGCCCCAGCATTTT. The encoded protein is CASTSTTGKPAKSNQPQHF.

The gene calls are TRBV5-6 and TRBJ2-5, with TRBD1 identical over 12 bases. V shed 6 bases and J 5 bases; nucleotides not matched to a gene: 8. Germline V lookup: CDR1 SGHDT, CDR2 YYEEEE. This CDR3 has 15 residues. CDR3 amino acids: CASNPGQGASETQYF. The CDR3 region has the DNA TGTGCCAGCAACCCGGGACAGGGGGCCTCGGAGACCCAGTACTTC.

The V and J genes are TRBV6-5 and TRBJ2-5; D unclear. The DNA end favors TRBJ2-7, so the J call may be wrong. The CDR3 is made up of 12 amino acids. CDR1 and CDR2 from the germline V gene are MNHEY and SVGAGI. CDR3 DNA sequence: TGTGCCAGCGAGGAGTTTGCCTACGAGCAGTACTTC. This codes for CASEEFAYEQYF.

This chain joins TRBV11-1 and TRBJ2-1; tentative D call: TRBD2 (6 bases). The germline V gene encodes CDR1 SGHAT and CDR2 FQDESV (reference sequence). V was clipped by 2 bases and J by 10 bases, with 12 bases between them. The CDR3 sequence is 13 residues long. CDR3 in amino acids: CASSLRRAGEQFF. The CDR3 coding sequence is TGTGCCAGCAGCTTAAGGAGGGCGGGCGAGCAGTTCTTC.

The rearrangement joins TRBV7-2 to TRBJ2-5; D unresolved. Trimming removed 3 bases at V and 1 base at J, with 15 bases between. The germline CDR1 and CDR2 sequences are SGHTA and FQGNSA. The CDR3 runs to 16 residues. The CDR3 protein is CASSFPLPQAQETQYF. In DNA, the CDR3 is TGTGCCAGCAGCTTCCCACTCCCCCAGGCCCAAGAGACCCAGTACTTC.

This clone showed up just a few times. V and J are TRBV6-6 and TRBJ1-6; maybe TRBD1 (6 bases). CDR3 length: 15 residues. V was clipped by 2 bases and J by 10 bases, with 15 bases between them. The germline CDR1 and CDR2 sequences are MNHNY and SVGAGI (reference sequence). In DNA, the CDR3 is TGTGCCAGCAGTTACGGGGGCCGGGGGGAATCACCCCTCCACTTT. Translating gives CASSYGGRGESPLHF.

The V gene is TRBV4-3, the J gene TRBJ1-4; D not resolved. The CDR3 covers 13 residues. Trimming shortened V by 0 bases and J by 8 bases, and 7 bases separated the two germline ends. Germline CDR1 LGHNA, CDR2 YSLEER. CDR3 region: CASSQDLWEKLFF. In DNA, the CDR3 is TGCGCCAGCAGCCAAGATCTTTGGGAAAAACTGTTTTTT.

The V and J genes are TRBV18 and TRBJ2-5; 7 nucleotides agree with TRBD1. J lost 1 base, V lost 6 bases, and 8 bases had no gene match. The CDR3 is 15 residues long. The germline V gene has CDR1 KGHSH and CDR2 LQKENI. The CDR3 coding sequence is TGTGCCAGCTCGCCCGCGACAGGGATCCAAGAGACCCAGTACTTC. Translating it yields CASSPATGIQETQYF.

V and J are TRBV6-6 and TRBJ2-3, with D perhaps TRBD1 or TRBD2 (5 bases each). The germline V gene encodes CDR1 MNHNY and CDR2 SVGAGI (reference sequence). This CDR3 spans 13 amino acids. Trimming left V 0 bases short and J 8 bases short, with 9 bases between. The CDR3 DNA reads TGTGCCAGCAGTTACTCGGGACCAGCTACGCAGTATTTT. Amino acids: CASSYSGPATQYF.

This rearrangement joins TRBV10-3 to TRBJ2-3; 7 positions match TRBD1. Losses at the gene ends were 3 bases for V and 5 bases for J; bases not matched to a gene: 8. Germline CDR1 is ENHRY and CDR2 is SYGVKD. This CDR3 spans 15 amino acids. The CDR3 reads CAISDSGTAQDTQYF. Here the CDR3 DNA reads TGTGCCATCAGTGATTCCGGGACAGCCCAAGATACGCAGTATTTT.

This chain joins TRBV7-9 and TRBJ2-1; either TRBD1 or TRBD2 may supply D (5 bases each). V was pared by 11 bases and J by 4 bases, with 6 bases between. The CDR3 is made up of 10 amino acids. The germline V gene has CDR1 SEHNR and CDR2 FQNEAQ (reference sequence). CDR3 sequence reads: CAEGYNEQFF. CDR3 DNA: TGTGCCGAGGGGTACAATGAGCAGTTCTTC.

This chain connects TRBV6-4 to TRBJ2-3; 10 bases align to TRBD1. Unmatched junction bases numbered 6, after V lost 3 bases and J lost 3 bases. The CDR3 totals 16 residues. Germline V CDR1 and CDR2: MRHNA, SNTAGT. The DNA for the CDR3 is TGTGCCAGCAGTGAGAAGACAGGGGGCGGGACAGATACGCAGTATTTT. Its translation: CASSEKTGGGTDTQYF.

This clone came up once. The rearrangement links TRBV7-8 to TRBJ2-5; D is possibly TRBD1 (6 bases). This CDR3 has 15 residues. The germline CDR1 and CDR2 sequences are SGHVS and FQNEAQ. V dropped 4 bases and J dropped 4 bases, with 16 bases sitting between them. The CDR3 sequence: CASSYQGNLGETQYF. CDR3 nucleotides: TGTGCCAGCAGCTACCAGGGGAATTTGGGAGAGACCCAGTACTTC.

The chain links TRBV5-4 to TRBJ2-7, with TRBD2 identical over 9 bases. Trimming took 4 bases from V and 4 from J; bases not matched to a gene: 9. This CDR3 comprises 15 residues. The germline V gene has CDR1 SGHNT and CDR2 YYREEE (reference sequence). The CDR3: CASSPGGGGEYEQYF. CDR3 sequence (DNA): TGTGCCAGCAGCCCCGGGGGCGGGGGGGAATACGAGCAGTACTTC.